The TCR beta chain described here comes from a study of identifying expanded T cells in peripheral blood. Clones were sequenced by immunoSEQ multiplex PCR, and TCRdb holds only the in-frame ones, with some missing. This sample has over 85,000 clones, with 85% found just once. Healthy donors had no documented immune events, such as infections, while sampled. Study-level results: Technical replicates showed about 1.1 changed clones; approximately 2 weeks about 16; four weeks 19. Variance in clone template counts between two-week samples significantly increased with total template count across all healthy donors.

Comment on this clone: Its antigen remains unidentified.

Germline values: CDR1 GTSNPN, CDR2 SVGIG (reference sequence). The CDR3 covers 13 residues. Trimming removed 1 base at V and 2 bases at J, with 6 bases between. The chain joins TRBV30 to TRBJ1-5; a possible D gene is TRBD1 (5 bases). Sequencing was done on a sample of blood. This sequence was found in a person aged 18 to 75 in good health. CDR3 nucleotides: TGTGCCTGGAGTGCACAGGGCAATCAGCCCCAGCATTTT. This sequence encodes CAWSAQGNQPQHF. The variable domain in full, completed from reference TRBV30 and TRBJ1-5, reads SQTIHQWPATLVQPVGSPLSLECTVEGTSNPNLYWYRQAAGRGLQLLFYSVGIGQISSEVPQNLSASRPQDRQFILSSKKLLLSDSGFYLCAWSAQGNQPQHFGDGTRLSIL.